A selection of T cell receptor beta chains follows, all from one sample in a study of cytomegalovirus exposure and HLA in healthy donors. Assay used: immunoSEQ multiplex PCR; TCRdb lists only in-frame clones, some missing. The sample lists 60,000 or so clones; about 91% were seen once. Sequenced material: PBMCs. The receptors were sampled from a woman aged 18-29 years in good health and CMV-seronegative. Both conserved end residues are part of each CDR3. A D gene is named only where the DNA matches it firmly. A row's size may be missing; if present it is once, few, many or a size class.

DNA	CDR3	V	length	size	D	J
TGTGCCAGCAGCTACGGGGTGGGGCCGAACACCGGGGAGCTGTTTTTT	CASSYGVGPNTGELFF	TRBV6-6	16	.	.	TRBJ2-2
TGTGCCAGCAGTGAAGCTAGCGGGGGATTCACAGATACGCAGTATTTT	CASSEASGGFTDTQYF	TRBV6-1	16	few	TRBD2	TRBJ2-3
TGCGCCAGCGGGAAGGACAGTTCCACGTACAATGAGCAGTTCTTC	CASGKDSSTYNEQFF	TRBV4-1	15	.	.	TRBJ2-1
TGTGCCAGTAGTCCCGGGACAGGTCGAACTGAAGCTTTCTTT	CASSPGTGRTEAFF	TRBV19	14	.	TRBD1	TRBJ1-1
TGCGCCAGCAGCTTGGAGGCGGGGGCCAAAAACATTCAGTACTTC	CASSLEAGAKNIQYF	TRBV5-1	15	.	.	TRBJ2-4
TGCGCCAGCAGGGCGATTTCAGGTAGATATGCTGAGCAGTTCTTC	CASRAISGRYAEQFF	TRBV4-1	15	.	.	TRBJ2-1
TGTGCCAGCAGTTGGGGACAGGGAAAAGACAAGTATGGCTACACCTTC	CASSWGQGKDKYGYTF	TRBV5-4	16	.	TRBD1	TRBJ1-2
TGCAGCGTAAGGGGGCTATGGGCGCGGTACAATGAGCAGTTCTTC	CSVRGLWARYNEQFF	TRBV29-1	15	.	TRBD1	TRBJ2-1
TGTGCCAGCAGCGCTGGGACAGGGGGGAACACCATATATTTT	CASSAGTGGNTIYF	TRBV9	14	.	TRBD1	TRBJ1-3
TGTGCCAGCAGGGAGAGCTTTCTTGATACGCAGTATTTT	CASRESFLDTQYF	TRBV28	13	.	.	TRBJ2-3
TGTGCCAGCAGCCCCTGGTCCGGGGGAAAAGAGACCCAGTACTTC	CASSPWSGGKETQYF	TRBV7-8	15	.	.	TRBJ2-5
TGCGCCAGCAGCCCGGGAGGGGTCGGGGGGAGCTCCTACAATGAGCAGTTCTTC	CASSPGGVGGSSYNEQFF	TRBV4-1	18	.	TRBD2	TRBJ2-1
TGTGCCAGCAGGACTAGGACCGACAACACTGAAGCTTTCTTT	CASRTRTDNTEAFF	TRBV5-4	14	.	.	TRBJ1-1
TGTGCCAGCAGCCAGGGGGCGGGGGACACTGAAGCTTTCTTT	CASSQGAGDTEAFF	TRBV4-2	14	.	.	TRBJ1-1
TGCGCCAGCAGCTTAGGGCAGGGGGAGGACGAGCAGTACTTC	CASSLGQGEDEQYF	TRBV5-1	14	.	.	TRBJ2-7
TGTGCCAGCAGCCCCTGGGGGGGACAAGAGACCCAGTACTTC	CASSPWGGQETQYF	TRBV9	14	.	TRBD2	TRBJ2-5
TGTGCCAGTAGTATTGCAGGGTGGGGCAATGAGCAGTTCTTC	CASSIAGWGNEQFF	TRBV19	14	.	.	TRBJ2-1
TGCGCCAGCAGCCAAGATCCGGCAGGGGCAACTAATGAAAAACTGTTTTTT	CASSQDPAGATNEKLFF	TRBV4-1	17	.	.	TRBJ1-4
TGCACCAGCAGCCAAGATTGGCGGGCGAGCTCCTACGAGCAGTACTTC	CTSSQDWRASSYEQYF	TRBV1	16	.	.	TRBJ2-7
TGTGCCAGCAGCGTGGGACAGGGTCATTTTGATGAGCAGTTCTTC	CASSVGQGHFDEQFF	TRBV11-2	15	.	TRBD1	TRBJ2-1
TGTGCCAGCAGTTCCCGGGACAGCTCCTACGAGCAGTACTTC	CASSSRDSSYEQYF	TRBV6-5	14	.	TRBD1	TRBJ2-7
TGTGCCAGCAGCTTCGGACAGGGTAACACTGAAGCTTTCTTT	CASSFGQGNTEAFF	TRBV7-3	14	.	TRBD1	TRBJ1-1
TGTGCCAGCAGTTTGACAGGGGTCAGCGAGACCCAGTACTTC	CASSLTGVSETQYF	TRBV28	14	.	TRBD1	TRBJ2-5
TGTGCCAGCAGTGGGGGACAGGGCCTTGGAAACACCATATATTTT	CASSGGQGLGNTIYF	TRBV6-5	15	.	TRBD1	TRBJ1-3
TGCGCCAGCAGCTTGTCAGGGGTCTCGGATACGCAGTATTTT	CASSLSGVSDTQYF	TRBV5-1	14	.	.	TRBJ2-3
TGTGCCAGCAGCTCTAGCGGGTTTTACGAGCAGTACTTC	CASSSSGFYEQYF	TRBV6-5	13	.	TRBD2	TRBJ2-7
TGCAGCGTCGCTAGGCCGAACACCGGGGAGCTGTTTTTT	CSVARPNTGELFF	TRBV29-1	13	.	.	TRBJ2-2
TGTGCCAGCAGCGTAGATTTAGACTATTACAATGAGCAGTTCTTC	CASSVDLDYYNEQFF	TRBV9	15	.	.	TRBJ2-1
TGCGCCAGCAGCCAACAGGGATCTGGAAACACCATATATTTT	CASSQQGSGNTIYF	TRBV5-1	14	few	.	TRBJ1-3
TGCAGCGTTGCCTTAGCCACCCGACCAGCCACCGTCTATGGCTACACCTTC	CSVALATRPATVYGYTF	TRBV29-1	17	.	.	TRBJ1-2
TGTGCCAGCAGCCGAAGCAGGAGGACCGGGGAGCTGTTTTTT	CASSRSRRTGELFF	TRBV14	14	.	.	TRBJ2-2
TGTGCCAGCAGCCAAGATGAGGAGCCGGGTGAGCAGTTCTTC	CASSQDEEPGEQFF	TRBV4-2	14	.	.	TRBJ2-1
TGTGCCAGCAGCCCACTAGCGGGGGGTTACAATGAGCAGTTCTTC	CASSPLAGGYNEQFF	TRBV11-3	15	.	TRBD2	TRBJ2-1
TGTGCCAGCAGCCCCCCCCCGGGACATTCAGGCAACTATGGCTACACCTTC	CASSPPPGHSGNYGYTF	TRBV7-9	17	.	.	TRBJ1-2